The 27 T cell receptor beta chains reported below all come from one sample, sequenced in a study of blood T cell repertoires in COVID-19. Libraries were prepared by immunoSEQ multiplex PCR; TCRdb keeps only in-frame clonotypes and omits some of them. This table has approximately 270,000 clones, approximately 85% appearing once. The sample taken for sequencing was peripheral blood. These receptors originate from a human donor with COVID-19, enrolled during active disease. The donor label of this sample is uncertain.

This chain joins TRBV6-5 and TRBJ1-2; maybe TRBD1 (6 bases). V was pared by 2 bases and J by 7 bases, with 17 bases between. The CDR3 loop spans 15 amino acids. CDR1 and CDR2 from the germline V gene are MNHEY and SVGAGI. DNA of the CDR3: TGTGCCAGCAGTTACCCGACGGCCAGGGGACGTGGCTACACCTTC. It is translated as CASSYPTARGRGYTF.

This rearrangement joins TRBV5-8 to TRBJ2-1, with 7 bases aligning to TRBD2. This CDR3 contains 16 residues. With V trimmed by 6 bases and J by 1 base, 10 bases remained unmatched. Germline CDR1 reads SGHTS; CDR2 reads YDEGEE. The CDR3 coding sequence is TGTGCCAGCACCCTCGGTGGGGGGGAATCCTACAATGAGCAGTTCTTC. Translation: CASTLGGGESYNEQFF. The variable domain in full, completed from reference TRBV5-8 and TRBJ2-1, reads EAGVTQSPTHLIKTRGQQATLRCSPISGHTSVYWYQQALGLGLQFLLWYDEGEERNRGNFPPRFSGRQFPNYSSELNVNALELEDSALYLCASTLGGGESYNEQFFGPGTRLTVL.

CDR3 loop: CASSYNMNTEAFF. The DNA for the CDR3 is TGTGCCAGCAGTTACAACATGAACACTGAAGCTTTCTTT. The chain links TRBV12-3 or TRBV12-4 to TRBJ1-1; no clear D gene. Between the trimmed V and J ends, which lost 4 bases and 0 bases, there was a span of 6 bases. The CDR3 runs to 13 residues.

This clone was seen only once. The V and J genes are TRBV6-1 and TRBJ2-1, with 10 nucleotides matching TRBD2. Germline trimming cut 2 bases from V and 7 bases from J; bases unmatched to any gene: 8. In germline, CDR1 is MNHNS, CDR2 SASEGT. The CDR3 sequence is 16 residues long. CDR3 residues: CASSEQLAGATNEQFF. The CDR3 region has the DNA TGTGCCAGCAGTGAACAGCTAGCGGGAGCGACTAATGAGCAGTTCTTC.

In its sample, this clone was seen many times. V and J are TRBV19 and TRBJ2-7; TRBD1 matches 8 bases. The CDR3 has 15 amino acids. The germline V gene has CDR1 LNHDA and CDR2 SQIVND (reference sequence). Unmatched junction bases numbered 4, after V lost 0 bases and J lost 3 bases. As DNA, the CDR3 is TGTGCCAGTAGTATAGATGCTACAGGGGGCTACGAGCAGTACTTC. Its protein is CASSIDATGGYEQYF.

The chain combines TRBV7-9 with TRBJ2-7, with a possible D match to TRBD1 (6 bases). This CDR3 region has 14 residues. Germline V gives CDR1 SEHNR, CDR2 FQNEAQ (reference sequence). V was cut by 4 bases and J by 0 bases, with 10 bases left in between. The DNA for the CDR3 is TGTGCCAGCAGCTCTACAGGGATCTCCTACGAGCAGTACTTC. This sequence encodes CASSSTGISYEQYF. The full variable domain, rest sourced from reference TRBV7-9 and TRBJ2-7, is DTGVSQNPRHKITKRGQNVTFRCDPISEHNRLYWYRQTLGQGPEFLTYFQNEAQLEKSRLLSDRFSAERPKGSFSTLEIQRTEQGDSAMYLCASSSTGISYEQYFGPGTRLTVT.

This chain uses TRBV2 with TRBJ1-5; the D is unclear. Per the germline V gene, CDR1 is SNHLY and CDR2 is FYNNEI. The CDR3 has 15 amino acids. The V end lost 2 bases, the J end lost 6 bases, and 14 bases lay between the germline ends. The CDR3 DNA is TGTGCCAGCAGTGAACGGCAGATGAGGAGTCAGCCCCAGCATTTT. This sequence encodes CASSERQMRSQPQHF. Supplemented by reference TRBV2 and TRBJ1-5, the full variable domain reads EPEVTQTPSHQVTQMGQEVILRCVPISNHLYFYWYRQILGQKVEFLVSFYNNEISEKSEIFDDQFSVERPDGSNFTLKIRSTKLEDSAMYFCASSERQMRSQPQHFGDGTRLSIL.

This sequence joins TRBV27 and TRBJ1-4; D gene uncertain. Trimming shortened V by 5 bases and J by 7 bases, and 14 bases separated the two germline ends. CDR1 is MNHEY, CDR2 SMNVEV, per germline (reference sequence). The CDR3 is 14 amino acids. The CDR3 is CASSPNPGLEKLFF. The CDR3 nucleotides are TGTGCCAGCAGTCCCAACCCCGGACTTGAAAAACTGTTTTTT.

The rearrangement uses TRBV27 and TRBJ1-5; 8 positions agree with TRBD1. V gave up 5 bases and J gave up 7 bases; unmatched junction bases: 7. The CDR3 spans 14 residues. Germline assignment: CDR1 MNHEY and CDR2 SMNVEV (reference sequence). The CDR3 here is CASSQGARVQPQHF. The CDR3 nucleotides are TGTGCCAGCAGTCAGGGGGCGCGGGTCCAGCCCCAGCATTTT.

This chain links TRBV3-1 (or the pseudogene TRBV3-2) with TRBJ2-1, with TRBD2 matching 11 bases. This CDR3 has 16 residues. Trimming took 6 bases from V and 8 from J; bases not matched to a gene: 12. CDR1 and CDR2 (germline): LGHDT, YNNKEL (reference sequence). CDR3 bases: TGTGCCAGCAGACCCCGGATAGCGGGAGGGTACGATGAGCAGTTCTTC. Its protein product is CASRPRIAGGYDEQFF.

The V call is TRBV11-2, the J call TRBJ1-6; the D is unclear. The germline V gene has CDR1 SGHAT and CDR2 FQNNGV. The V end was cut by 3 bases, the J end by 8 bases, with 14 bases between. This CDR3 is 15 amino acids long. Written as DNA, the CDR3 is TGTGCCAGCAGCTTCACGGGAAGGGTAGATTCACCCCTCCACTTT. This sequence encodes CASSFTGRVDSPLHF.

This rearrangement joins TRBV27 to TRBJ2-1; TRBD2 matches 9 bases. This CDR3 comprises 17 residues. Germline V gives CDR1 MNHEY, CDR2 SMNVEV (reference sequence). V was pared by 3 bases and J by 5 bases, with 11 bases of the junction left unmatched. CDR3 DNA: TGTGCCAGCAGTTTCTCGGCCGGACTAGCGACCCACAATGAGCAGTTCTTC. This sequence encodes CASSFSAGLATHNEQFF.

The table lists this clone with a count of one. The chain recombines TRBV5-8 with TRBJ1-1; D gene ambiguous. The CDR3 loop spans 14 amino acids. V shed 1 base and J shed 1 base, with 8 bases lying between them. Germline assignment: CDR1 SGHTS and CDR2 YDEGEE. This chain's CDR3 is CASSLRRSNTEAFF. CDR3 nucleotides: TGTGCCAGCAGCTTGAGGAGATCGAACACTGAAGCTTTCTTT.

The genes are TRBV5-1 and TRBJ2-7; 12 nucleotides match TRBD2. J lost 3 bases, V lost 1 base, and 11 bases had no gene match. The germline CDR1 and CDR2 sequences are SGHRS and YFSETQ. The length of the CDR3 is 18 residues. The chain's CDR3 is CASSLSTSGRSVFYEQYF. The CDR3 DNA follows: TGCGCCAGCAGCTTGTCGACTAGCGGGAGATCGGTCTTCTACGAGCAGTACTTC.

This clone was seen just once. CDR3 sequence reads: CASSLLGTNYEQYF. CDR3 DNA sequence: TGTGCCAGCAGTTTATTGGGGACAAACTACGAGCAGTACTTC. The chain couples TRBV28 to TRBJ2-7; D perhaps matches TRBD1 (6 bases). This CDR3 is built from 14 residues. Deletions cut 1 base from V and 3 bases from J, with 10 bases between. Germline V gene lookup returns CDR1 MDHEN and CDR2 SYDVKM. Combining the CDR3 with reference TRBV28 and TRBJ2-7 gives the whole variable domain DVKVTQSSRYLVKRTGEKVFLECVQDMDHENMFWYRQDPGLGLRLIYFSYDVKMKEKGDIPEGYSVSREKKERFSLILESASTNQTSMYLCASSLLGTNYEQYFGPGTRLTVT.

The DNA of the CDR3 is TGCGCCAGCACTAGCGGAGGGAGCTCCTACGAGCAGTACTTC. This sequence encodes CASTSGGSSYEQYF. The V call is TRBV5-1, the J call TRBJ2-7, with TRBD2 identical over 7 bases. This CDR3 comprises 14 residues. The J segment lost 0 bases and the V segment lost 6 bases, leaving 6 bases of the junction unmatched. CDR1 and CDR2 from the germline V gene are SGHRS and YFSETQ.

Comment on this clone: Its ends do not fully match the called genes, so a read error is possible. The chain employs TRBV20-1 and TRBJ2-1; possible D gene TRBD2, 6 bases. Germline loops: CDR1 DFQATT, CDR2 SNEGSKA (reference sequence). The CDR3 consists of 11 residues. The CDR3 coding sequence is TGCAGTGCTAGAGATATGGGGGGAGTGGTCTTC. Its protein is CSARDMGGVVF.

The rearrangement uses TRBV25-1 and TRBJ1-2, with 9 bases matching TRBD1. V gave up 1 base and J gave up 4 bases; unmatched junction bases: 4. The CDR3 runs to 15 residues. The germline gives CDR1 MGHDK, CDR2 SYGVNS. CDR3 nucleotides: TGTGCCAGCAGTGAATCTCTGGACAGGGGCTATGGCTACACCTTC. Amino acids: CASSESLDRGYGYTF.

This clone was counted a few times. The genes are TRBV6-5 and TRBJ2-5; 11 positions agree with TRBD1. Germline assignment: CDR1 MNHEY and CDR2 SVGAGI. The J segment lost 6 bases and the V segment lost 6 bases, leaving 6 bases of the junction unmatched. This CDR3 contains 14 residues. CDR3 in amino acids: CASSGQGALQTQYF. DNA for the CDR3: TGTGCCAGCAGCGGACAGGGGGCGCTTCAGACCCAGTACTTC.

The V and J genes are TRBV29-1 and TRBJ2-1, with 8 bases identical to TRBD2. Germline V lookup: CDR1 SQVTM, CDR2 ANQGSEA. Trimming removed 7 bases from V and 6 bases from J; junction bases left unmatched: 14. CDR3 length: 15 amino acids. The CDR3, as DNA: TGCAGCGGGCAGCGGACACGGGGGGGAGGCAATGAGCAGTTCTTC. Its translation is CSGQRTRGGGNEQFF.

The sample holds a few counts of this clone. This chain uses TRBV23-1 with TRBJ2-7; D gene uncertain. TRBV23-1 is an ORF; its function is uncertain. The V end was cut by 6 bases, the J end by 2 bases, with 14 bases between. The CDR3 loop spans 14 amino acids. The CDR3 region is CASSRYMKTYEQYF. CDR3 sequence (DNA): TGCGCCAGCAGCCGTTACATGAAAACCTACGAGCAGTACTTC.

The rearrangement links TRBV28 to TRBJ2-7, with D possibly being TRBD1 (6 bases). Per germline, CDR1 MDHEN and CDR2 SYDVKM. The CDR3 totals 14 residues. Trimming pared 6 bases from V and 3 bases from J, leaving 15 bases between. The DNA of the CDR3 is TGTGCCAGCAGGTATACAGGGACGATCTACGAGCAGTACTTC. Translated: CASRYTGTIYEQYF.

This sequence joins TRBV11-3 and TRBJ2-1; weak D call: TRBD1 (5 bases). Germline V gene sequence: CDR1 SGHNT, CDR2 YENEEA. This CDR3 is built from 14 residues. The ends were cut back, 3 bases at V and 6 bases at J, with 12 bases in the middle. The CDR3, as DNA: TGTGCCAGCAGCTTGGGCAGGGCATCCAATGAGCAGTTCTTC. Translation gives CASSLGRASNEQFF. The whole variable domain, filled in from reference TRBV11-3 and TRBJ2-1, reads EAGVVQSPRYKIIEKKQPVAFWCNPISGHNTLYWYLQNLGQGPELLIRYENEEAVDDSQLPKDRFSAERLKGVDSTLKIQPAELGDSAVYLCASSLGRASNEQFFGPGTRLTVL.

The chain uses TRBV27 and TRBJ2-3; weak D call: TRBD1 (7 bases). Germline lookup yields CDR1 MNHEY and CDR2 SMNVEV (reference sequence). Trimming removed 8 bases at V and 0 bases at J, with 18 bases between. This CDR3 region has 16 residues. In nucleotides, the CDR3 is TGTGCCAGCTGGGGGGACAGCCTTTCTAGCACAGATACGCAGTATTTT. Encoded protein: CASWGDSLSSTDTQYF.

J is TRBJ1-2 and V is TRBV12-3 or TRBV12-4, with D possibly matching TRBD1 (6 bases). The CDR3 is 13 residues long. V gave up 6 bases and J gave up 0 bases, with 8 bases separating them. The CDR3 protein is CASSTGSNYGYTF. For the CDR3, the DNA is TGTGCCAGCAGCACAGGGTCTAACTATGGCTACACCTTC.

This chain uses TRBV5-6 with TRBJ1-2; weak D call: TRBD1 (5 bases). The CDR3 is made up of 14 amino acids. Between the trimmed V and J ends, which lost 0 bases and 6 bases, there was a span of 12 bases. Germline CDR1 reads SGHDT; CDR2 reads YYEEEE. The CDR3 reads CASSLVGRADGYTF. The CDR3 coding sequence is TGTGCCAGCAGCTTGGTCGGCAGGGCTGATGGCTACACCTTC.

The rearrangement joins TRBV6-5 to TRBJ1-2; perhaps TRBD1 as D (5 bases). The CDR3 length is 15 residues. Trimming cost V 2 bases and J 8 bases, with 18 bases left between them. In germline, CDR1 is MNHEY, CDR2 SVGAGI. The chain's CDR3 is CASSYREGPSPGYTF. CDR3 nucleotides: TGTGCCAGCAGTTACCGGGAGGGGCCATCCCCAGGCTACACCTTC.